The rows below give T cell receptor beta chains drawn from one sample of a study of regulatory T cells in long-lasting Graves disease. TCRdb processed the multiplex PCR reads anew with MiXCR; each CDR3 protein has one entry. In the table there are more than 650,000 distinct CDR3 sequences, 25% to 30% of which are singletons. This specimen was peripheral blood mononuclear cells (PBMCs), taken when the disease was refractory, from a patient treated with antithyroid drugs. The receptors were gathered from a female donor with Graves disease. The conserved cysteine and the conserved F or W are not part of the CDR3 here.

V	J	CDR3
TRBV10-1	TRBJ2-7	ASSETSGIGVRGMEQY
TRBV29-1	TRBJ2-3	SVEGYKGHTDTQY
TRBV20-1	TRBJ2-7	SVTEWSGGPIEQY
TRBV10-2	TRBJ1-5	ASSTIDSNQPQH
TRBV6-1	TRBJ2-7	AGSVEGLAGLPTYEQY
TRBV7-3	TRBJ1-6	ASSLGGNSPLH
TRBV5-1	TRBJ1-1	ASSLDFNEAF
TRBV29-1	TRBJ1-1	SVVWGPEAF
TRBV12-3/TRBV12-4	TRBJ1-4	ASSSRVKLF
TRBV11-2	TRBJ2-5	ASSLAAGKRMD
TRBV3-1	TRBJ2-7	ASSQGTTQQY
TRBV11-2	TRBJ1-2	ASSSLDRPGLGYT
TRBV18	TRBJ2-7	ASSPPSSYEQY
TRBV20-1	TRBJ2-3	SASKGLALSTDTQY
TRBV20-1	TRBJ1-2	SANRDGYGYT